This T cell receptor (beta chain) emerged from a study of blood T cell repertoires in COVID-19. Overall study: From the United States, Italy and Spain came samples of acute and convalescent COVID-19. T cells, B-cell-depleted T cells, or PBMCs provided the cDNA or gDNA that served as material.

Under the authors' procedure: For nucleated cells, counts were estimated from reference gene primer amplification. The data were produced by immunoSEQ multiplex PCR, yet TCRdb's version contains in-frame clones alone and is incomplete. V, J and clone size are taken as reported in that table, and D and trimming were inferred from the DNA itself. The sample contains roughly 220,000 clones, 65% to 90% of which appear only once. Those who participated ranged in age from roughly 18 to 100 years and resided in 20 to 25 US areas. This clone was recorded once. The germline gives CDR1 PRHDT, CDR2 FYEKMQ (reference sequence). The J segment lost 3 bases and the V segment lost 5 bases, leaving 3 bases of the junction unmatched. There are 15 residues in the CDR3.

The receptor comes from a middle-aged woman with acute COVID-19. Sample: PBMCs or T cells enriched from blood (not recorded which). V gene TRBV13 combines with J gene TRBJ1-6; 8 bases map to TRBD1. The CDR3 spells CASSPGQGYNSPLHF. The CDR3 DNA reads TGTGCCAGCAGCCCAGGACAGGGCTATAATTCACCCCTCCACTTT.